This passage covers 13 T cell receptor beta chains from one sample sequenced in a study of blood T cell repertoires in COVID-19. The repertoire was sequenced with immunoSEQ multiplex PCR; TCRdb's copy has only in-frame clones and lacks some. Here the sample spans roughly 250,000 clones, about nine tenths being singletons. The specimen sequenced was PBMCs or T cells enriched from blood (not recorded which). These receptors were collected from a woman aged 40 to 50 with acute COVID-19.

This clone was seen just once. This chain joins TRBV2 and TRBJ2-3; 8 bases align to TRBD2. V dropped 6 bases and J dropped 2; count of bases not matched to a gene: 10. Germline loops: CDR1 SNHLY, CDR2 FYNNEI. The CDR3 has 16 amino acids. Here the CDR3 DNA reads TGTGCCAGCAGCTCCGGGACTAGGAGTCCCACAGATACGCAGTATTTT. It is translated as CASSSGTRSPTDTQYF.

The chain employs TRBV7-8 and TRBJ1-4, with a weak D call TRBD1 (5 bases). Germline loops: CDR1 SGHVS, CDR2 FQNEAQ. The CDR3 runs 13 residues. The ends were cut back, 5 bases at V and 7 bases at J, with 11 bases in the middle. The CDR3 sequence: CASSRDWTEKLFF. The CDR3 DNA is TGTGCCAGCAGCCGGGACTGGACTGAAAAACTGTTTTTT.

The chain couples TRBV6-5 to TRBJ1-2, with D possibly being TRBD1 (6 bases). The CDR3 is made up of 14 amino acids. The V gene lost 1 base and the J gene lost 7 bases, with 13 bases spanning the gap. Germline-derived CDR1 and CDR2 are MNHEY and SVGAGI. This chain's CDR3 is CASSYLGARRGYTF. The CDR3 DNA sequence: TGTGCCAGCAGTTACTTGGGGGCCAGACGTGGCTACACCTTC.

This sequence joins TRBV11-3 and TRBJ1-3, with a tentative D call TRBD1 (6 bases). V shed 3 bases and J shed 4 bases, with 10 bases lying between them. This CDR3 has 14 residues. The germline CDR1 and CDR2 sequences are SGHNT and YENEEA. Here the CDR3 reads CASSFHRAGNTIYF. Written as DNA, the CDR3 is TGTGCCAGCAGCTTCCACAGGGCCGGAAACACCATATATTTT.

CDR3 coding DNA: TGTGCCAGCAGCAAAGTCCCTAGCGGGATATCCTACGAGCAGTACTTC. It translates to CASSKVPSGISYEQYF. The chain recombines TRBV21-1 with TRBJ2-7; TRBD2, the D gene given by the table, was not confirmed from the DNA. TRBV21-1 is a documented pseudogene. The CDR3 sequence is 16 residues long.

The count of this clone is one. This sequence joins TRBV14 and TRBJ1-2; D is ambiguous. Germline V gives CDR1 SGHDN, CDR2 FVKESK. The CDR3 covers 16 residues. Trimming pared 0 bases from V and 3 bases from J, leaving 14 bases between. The CDR3 nucleotides read TGTGCCAGCAGCCAAGATCGTTTGTCGGCGGACTATGGCTACACCTTC. Protein sequence: CASSQDRLSADYGYTF.

There are a few counts of this clone. V and J are TRBV19 and TRBJ1-1; D not certain. The germline gives CDR1 LNHDA, CDR2 SQIVND (reference sequence). CDR3 length equals 13 residues. The V end lost 3 bases, the J end lost 2 bases, and 7 bases lay between the germline ends. The CDR3 sequence is CASSIEHNTEAFF. As DNA, the CDR3 is TGTGCCAGTAGTATTGAGCACAACACTGAAGCTTTCTTT.

This sequence joins TRBV6-6 and TRBJ2-7; a possible D gene is TRBD1 (6 bases). Trimming cost V 7 bases and J 1 base, with 11 bases left between them. Germline values: CDR1 MNHNY, CDR2 SVGAGI (reference sequence). The CDR3 loop spans 13 amino acids. DNA for the CDR3: TGTGCCAGCAATGACGGACAGTCCTACGAGCAGTACTTC. This translates into CASNDGQSYEQYF.

The chain recombines TRBV10-3 with TRBJ1-2, with 10 nucleotides matching TRBD1. The CDR3 totals 13 residues. From germline, CDR1 is ENHRY and CDR2 SYGVKD. The V gene end was trimmed by 7 bases and the J gene end by 8 bases; junction bases not matched to a gene: 7. CDR3 bases: TGTGCCATCACCGGGGACAGGGGAAAGGGCTACACCTTC. Residues: CAITGDRGKGYTF.

The J gene is TRBJ2-7, the V gene TRBV5-4; 10 bases fit TRBD2. There are 15 residues in the CDR3. Germline-derived CDR1 and CDR2 are SGHNT and YYREEE (reference sequence). V was pared by 0 bases and J by 3 bases, with 3 bases of the junction left unmatched. The CDR3 here is CASSLVSSGGYEQYF. The CDR3, as DNA: TGTGCCAGCAGCTTGGTGTCTAGCGGGGGCTACGAGCAGTACTTC.

This clone appeared a few times. The chain has TRBV6-2 or TRBV6-3 and TRBJ2-3, with 15 bases aligning to TRBD2. Trimming cost V 1 base and J 6 bases; bases outside gene matches: 2. Per germline, CDR1 MNHEY and CDR2 SVGEGT. The CDR3 loop spans 16 amino acids. The CDR3 nucleotides are TGTGCCAGCAGTTACTTCGGACTAGCGGGAGGGGATACGCAGTATTTT. This sequence encodes CASSYFGLAGGDTQYF.

This chain uses TRBV24-1 with TRBJ2-3, with 10 bases fitting TRBD2. CDR3 length: 16 amino acids. CDR1 KGHDR and CDR2 SFDVKD come from the germline V gene. V was pared by 0 bases and J by 4 bases, with 3 bases of the junction left unmatched. CDR3: CATSDLTSGNSDTQYF. The DNA of the CDR3 is TGTGCCACCAGTGATTTGACTAGCGGGAATTCAGATACGCAGTATTTT.

The chain is built from TRBV18 and TRBJ2-1, with 13 bases identical to TRBD2. V shed 3 bases, J shed 7 bases, and the junction held 6 bases outside the gene matches. The CDR3 covers 16 residues. CDR1 is KGHSH and CDR2 is LQKENI in the germline V gene. CDR3 DNA: TGTGCCAGCTCACCGTACGGACTAGCGGGAGAGAATGAGCAGTTCTTC. Translation gives CASSPYGLAGENEQFF.